The clone carrying this TCR beta chain was counted at least ten times. The CDR3 end lies 3 residues beyond the end of the read and is filled in from the germline J gene. This CDR3 has 13 residues. Germline-derived CDR1 and CDR2 are LNHDA and SQIVND (reference sequence). The germline V and J ends were trimmed by 6 bases and 3 bases, with 10 bases remaining between them. The assay was immunoSEQ multiplex PCR, and TCRdb's table has in-frame clones only and misses some. The data show some 60,000 clones, with none appearing a single time. This sample is part of a study of T cell clonality in common variable immunodeficiency.

This chain links TRBV19 with TRBJ2-3; D not resolved. Source material: peripheral blood mononuclear cells. The TCR originated in a person aged 18-69 years in good health. Partial CDR3 DNA: TGTGCCAGTAGACGTTCCGGGACAGATACG. Protein: CASRRSGTDT. The entire CDR3 protein reads CASRRSGTDTQYF. The full variable domain, with the rest looked up from reference TRBV19 and TRBJ2-3, is DGGITQSPKYLFRKEGQNVTLSCEQNLNHDAMYWYRQDPGQGLRLIYYSQIVNDFQKGDIAEGYSVSREKKESFPLTVTSAQKNPTAFYLCASRRSGTDTQYFGPGTRLTVL.